This TCR beta chain was recovered during a study of T cell responses to AZD1222 COVID-19 vaccine. Study observations and caveats: Spike regions recognized by vaccine-associated CD4 TCRs spanned the protein, led by 160-218 and 743-854. No repertoire was sampled before or during the peak T cell response, only after it.

CDR1 is SGHVS and CDR2 is FQNEAQ in the germline V gene. The CDR3 runs 13 residues. V lost 1 base, J lost 4 bases, and 8 bases lay in between. As concerns this clone: As yet, its antigen is unknown.

The protocol was immunoSEQ multiplex PCR, while the TCRdb copy is restricted to in-frame clones and leaves out a portion. This sample carries 130,000 or so clones, 89% of them seen once, and the ten largest clones take under 3.5%. The material sequenced was peripheral blood, taken on day 0 of AZD1222 vaccination. This TCR was sampled from an adult in good health. The chain couples TRBV7-8 to TRBJ2-7; D is unclear. For the CDR3, the DNA is TGTGCCAGCAGCTTAGGAAGAAGATACGAGCAGTACTTC. Its translation: CASSLGRRYEQYF.